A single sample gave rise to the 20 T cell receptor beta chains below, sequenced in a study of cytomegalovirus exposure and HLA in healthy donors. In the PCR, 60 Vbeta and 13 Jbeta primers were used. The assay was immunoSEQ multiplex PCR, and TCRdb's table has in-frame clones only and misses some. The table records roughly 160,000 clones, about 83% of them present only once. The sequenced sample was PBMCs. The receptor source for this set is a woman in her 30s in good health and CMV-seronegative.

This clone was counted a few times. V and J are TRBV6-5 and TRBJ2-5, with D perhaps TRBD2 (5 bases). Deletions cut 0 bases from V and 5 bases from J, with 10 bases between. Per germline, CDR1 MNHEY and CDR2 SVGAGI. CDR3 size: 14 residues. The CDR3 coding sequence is TGTGCCAGCAGTTACTCGAGGGTTGGGGAGACCCAGTACTTC. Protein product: CASSYSRVGETQYF.

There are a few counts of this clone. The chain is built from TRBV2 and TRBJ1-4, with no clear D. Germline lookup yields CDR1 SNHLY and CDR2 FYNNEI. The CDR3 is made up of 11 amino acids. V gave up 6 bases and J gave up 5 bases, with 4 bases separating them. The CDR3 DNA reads TGTGCCAGCAGCTACAATGAAAAACTGTTTTTT. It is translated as CASSYNEKLFF. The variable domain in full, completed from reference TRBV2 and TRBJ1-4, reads EPEVTQTPSHQVTQMGQEVILRCVPISNHLYFYWYRQILGQKVEFLVSFYNNEISEKSEIFDDQFSVERPDGSNFTLKIRSTKLEDSAMYFCASSYNEKLFFGSGTQLSVL.

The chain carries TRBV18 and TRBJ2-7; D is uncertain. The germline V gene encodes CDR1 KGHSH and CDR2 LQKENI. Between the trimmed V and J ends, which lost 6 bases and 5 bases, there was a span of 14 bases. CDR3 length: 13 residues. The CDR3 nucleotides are TGTGCCAGCTCTCTTACAGCTGCCAACGAGCAGTACTTC. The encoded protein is CASSLTAANEQYF.

CDR3 DNA sequence: TGTGCCAGCAGCTCCAGGGGGCGACAGCCCCAGCATTTT. This codes for CASSSRGRQPQHF. The J gene is TRBJ1-5, the V gene TRBV5-8; 8 bases agree with TRBD1. Germline V lookup: CDR1 SGHTS, CDR2 YDEGEE. The CDR3 has 13 residues. With V trimmed by 3 bases and J by 7 bases, 3 bases remained unmatched. The full variable domain, rest sourced from reference TRBV5-8 and TRBJ1-5, is EAGVTQSPTHLIKTRGQQATLRCSPISGHTSVYWYQQALGLGLQFLLWYDEGEERNRGNFPPRFSGRQFPNYSSELNVNALELEDSALYLCASSSRGRQPQHFGDGTRLSIL.

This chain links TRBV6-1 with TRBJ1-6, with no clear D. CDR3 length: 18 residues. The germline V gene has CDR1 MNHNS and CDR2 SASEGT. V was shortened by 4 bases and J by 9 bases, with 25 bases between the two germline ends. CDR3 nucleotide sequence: TGTGCCAGCAGTGTGGACCCTCTTTCGGGAGCGGTGGGTTCACCCCTCCACTTT. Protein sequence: CASSVDPLSGAVGSPLHF.

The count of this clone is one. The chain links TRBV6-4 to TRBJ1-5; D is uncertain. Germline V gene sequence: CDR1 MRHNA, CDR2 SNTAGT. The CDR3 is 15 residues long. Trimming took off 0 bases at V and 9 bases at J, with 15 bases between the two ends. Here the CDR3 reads CASSDSPDGGGPQHF. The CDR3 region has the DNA TGTGCCAGCAGTGACTCCCCGGACGGTGGAGGGCCCCAGCATTTT.

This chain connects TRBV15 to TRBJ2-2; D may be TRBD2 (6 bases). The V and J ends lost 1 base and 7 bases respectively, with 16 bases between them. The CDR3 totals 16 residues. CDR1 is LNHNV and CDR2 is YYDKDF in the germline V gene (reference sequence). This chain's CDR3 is CATSRVWGVLGGELFF. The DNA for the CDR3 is TGTGCCACCAGCAGAGTGTGGGGGGTCTTGGGCGGGGAGCTGTTTTTT.

The CDR3 region is CASKGTREYF. CDR3 coding DNA: TGCGCCAGCAAGGGGACACGGGAGTACTTC. The J gene is TRBJ2-7, the V gene TRBV5-1, with D tentatively TRBD1 (6 bases). Trimming removed 6 bases at V and 11 bases at J, with 12 bases between. CDR1 and CDR2 from the germline V gene are SGHRS and YFSETQ. The CDR3 contains 10 residues.

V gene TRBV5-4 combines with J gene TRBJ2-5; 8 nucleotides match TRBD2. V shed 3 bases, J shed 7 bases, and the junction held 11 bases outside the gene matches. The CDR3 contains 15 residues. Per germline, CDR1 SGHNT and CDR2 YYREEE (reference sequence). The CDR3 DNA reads TGTGCCAGCAGCTCCGGGGGGGATACCAAGACGACCCAGTACTTC. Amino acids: CASSSGGDTKTTQYF.

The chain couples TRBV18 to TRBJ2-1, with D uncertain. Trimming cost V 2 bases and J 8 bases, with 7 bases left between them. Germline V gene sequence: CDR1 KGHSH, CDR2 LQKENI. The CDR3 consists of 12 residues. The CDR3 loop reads CASSPESHEQFF. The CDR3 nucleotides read TGTGCCAGCTCACCAGAGTCACATGAGCAGTTCTTC.

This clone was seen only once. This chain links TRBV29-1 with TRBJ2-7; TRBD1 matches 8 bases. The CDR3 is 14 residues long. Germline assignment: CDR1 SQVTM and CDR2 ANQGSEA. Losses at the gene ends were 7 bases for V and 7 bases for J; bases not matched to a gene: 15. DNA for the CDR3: TGCAGCGCCGGTCAGACCGACAGGGGCCAAGAGCAGTACTTC. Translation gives CSAGQTDRGQEQYF.

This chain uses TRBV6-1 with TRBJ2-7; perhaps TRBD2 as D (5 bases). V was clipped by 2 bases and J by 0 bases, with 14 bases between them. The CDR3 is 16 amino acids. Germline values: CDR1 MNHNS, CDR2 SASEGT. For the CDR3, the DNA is TGTGCCAGCAGTGAATCCGGGGAGCTCCCCTCCTACGAGCAGTACTTC. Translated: CASSESGELPSYEQYF.

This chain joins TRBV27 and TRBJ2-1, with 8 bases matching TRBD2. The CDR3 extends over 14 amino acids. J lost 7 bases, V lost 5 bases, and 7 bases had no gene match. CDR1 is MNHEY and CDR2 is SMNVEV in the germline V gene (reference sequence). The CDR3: CASSETGGPNEQFF. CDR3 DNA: TGTGCCAGCAGTGAAACGGGAGGGCCGAATGAGCAGTTCTTC.

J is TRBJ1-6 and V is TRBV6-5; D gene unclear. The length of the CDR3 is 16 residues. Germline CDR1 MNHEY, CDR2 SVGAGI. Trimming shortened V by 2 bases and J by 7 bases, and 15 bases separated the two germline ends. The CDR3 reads CASSYEAGVRNSPLHF. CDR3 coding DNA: TGTGCCAGCAGTTACGAGGCCGGGGTTAGGAATTCACCCCTCCACTTT.

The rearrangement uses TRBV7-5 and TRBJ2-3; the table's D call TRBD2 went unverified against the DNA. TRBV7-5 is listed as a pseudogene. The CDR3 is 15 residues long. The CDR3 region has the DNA TGTGTCAGAAGCGCGCGGGGCTGGGGCACAGATACGCAGTATTTT. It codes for CVRSARGWGTDTQYF.

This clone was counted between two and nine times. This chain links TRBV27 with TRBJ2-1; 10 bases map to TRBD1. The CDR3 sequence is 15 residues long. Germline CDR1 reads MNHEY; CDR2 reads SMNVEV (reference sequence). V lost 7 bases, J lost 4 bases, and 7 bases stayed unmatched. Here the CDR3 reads CASNEGTGDYNEQFF. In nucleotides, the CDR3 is TGTGCCAGCAATGAAGGGACAGGGGATTACAATGAGCAGTTCTTC.

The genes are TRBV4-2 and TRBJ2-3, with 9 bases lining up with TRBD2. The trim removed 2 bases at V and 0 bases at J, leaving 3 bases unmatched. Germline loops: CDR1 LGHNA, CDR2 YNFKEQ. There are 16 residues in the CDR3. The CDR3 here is CASSQIAGASTDTQYF. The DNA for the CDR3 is TGTGCCAGCAGCCAAATAGCGGGAGCAAGCACAGATACGCAGTATTTT.

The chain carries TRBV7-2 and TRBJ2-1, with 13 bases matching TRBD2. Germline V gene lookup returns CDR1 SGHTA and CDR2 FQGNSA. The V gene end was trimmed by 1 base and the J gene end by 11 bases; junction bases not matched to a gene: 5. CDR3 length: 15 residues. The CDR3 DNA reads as TGTGCCAGCAGCTTAGGCGGACTAGCGGGAGTGCAGCAGTTCTTC. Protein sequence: CASSLGGLAGVQQFF.

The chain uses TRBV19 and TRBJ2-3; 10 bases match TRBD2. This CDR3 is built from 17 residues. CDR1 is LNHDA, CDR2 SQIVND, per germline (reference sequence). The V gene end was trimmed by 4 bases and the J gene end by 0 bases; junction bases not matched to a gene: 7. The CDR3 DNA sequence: TGTGCCAGTAGTAAGGCTAGCGGGGGTGCTAGCACAGATACGCAGTATTTT. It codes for CASSKASGGASTDTQYF.

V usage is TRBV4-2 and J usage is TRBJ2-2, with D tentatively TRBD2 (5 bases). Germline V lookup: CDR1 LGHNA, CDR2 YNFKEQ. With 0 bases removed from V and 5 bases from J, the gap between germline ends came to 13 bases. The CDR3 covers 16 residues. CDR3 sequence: CASSQDWRVETGELFF. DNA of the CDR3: TGTGCCAGCAGCCAAGACTGGCGGGTTGAGACCGGGGAGCTGTTTTTT.